This TCR beta chain was documented in a study of technical replicates of blood from a handful of donors. Germline V CDR1 and CDR2: SGDLS, YYNGEE. Trimming cost V 4 bases and J 4 bases; bases outside gene matches: 11. This CDR3 is built from 16 residues. Profiling relied on immunoSEQ multiplex PCR, and the TCRdb table lists in-frame clones only, not all of them. The sample consists of 55,000 to 75,000 clones, approximately 94% of them appearing once. This clone showed up just once. The receptor was isolated from a human donor in good health. Some clones in this sample may be carry-over from other donors' samples. This chain uses TRBV9 with TRBJ2-5, with TRBD2 identical over 9 bases. The material sequenced was PBMCs. CDR3 loop: CASSPTGAGGRETQYF. The CDR3, as DNA: TGTGCCAGCAGCCCCACCGGAGCGGGAGGACGAGAGACCCAGTACTTC.